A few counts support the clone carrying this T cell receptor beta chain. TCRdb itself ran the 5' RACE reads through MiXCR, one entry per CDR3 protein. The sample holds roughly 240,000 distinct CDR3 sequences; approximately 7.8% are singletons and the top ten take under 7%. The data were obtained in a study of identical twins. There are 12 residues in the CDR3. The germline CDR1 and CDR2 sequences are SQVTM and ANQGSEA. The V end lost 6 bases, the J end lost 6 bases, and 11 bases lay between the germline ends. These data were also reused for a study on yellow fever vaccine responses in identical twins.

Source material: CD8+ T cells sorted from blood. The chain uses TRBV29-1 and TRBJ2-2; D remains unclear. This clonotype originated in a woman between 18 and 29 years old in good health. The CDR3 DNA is TGCAGCGTGAGACTTACGGCCGGGGAGCTGTTTTTT. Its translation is CSVRLTAGELFF.